These T cell receptor beta chains were read from a single sample in a study of shared clonotypes between healthy human individuals. Data came from immunoSEQ multiplex PCR; TCRdb stores just in-frame clones and leaves some out. The sample comprises 2 million to 2.5 million clones, less than 95% of which are singletons, and approximately 0.39% rests with the top ten. Sequencing input: naive CD4+ T cells from PBMCs. These receptors were obtained from a man aged 18 to 29 in good health. Some clones in this sample may be carry-over from other donors' samples. CDR3s include the opening cysteine and the closing phenylalanine or tryptophan. A D gene is named only where the DNA matches it firmly.

>TRBJ1-2|14|TRBV18|NA
CASSPPGLNYGYTF
TGTGCCAGCTCACCACCGGGTTTGAACTATGGCTACACCTTC
>TRBJ2-1|14|TRBV19|NA
CASKVRDAYNEQFF
TGTGCCAGTAAAGTCAGGGACGCCTACAATGAGCAGTTCTTC
>TRBJ2-7|16|TRBV5-1|NA
CASSLLVGGIAYEQYF
TGCGCCAGCAGCTTGTTGGTGGGCGGGATCGCCTACGAGCAGTACTTC
>TRBJ1-4|15|TRBV28|TRBD1
CASKAQGRTNEKLFF
TGTGCCAGCAAGGCACAGGGGCGGACTAATGAAAAACTGTTTTTT
>TRBJ2-2|15|TRBV7-3|TRBD1
CASSPGQGRTGELFF
TGTGCCAGCAGCCCTGGACAGGGAAGGACCGGGGAGCTGTTTTTT
>TRBJ2-1|18|TRBV27|TRBD2
CASSLLSLLSGSSDEQFF
TGTGCCAGCAGTTTATTATCCTTACTTAGCGGGAGTTCCGATGAGCAGTTCTTC
>TRBJ1-5|15|TRBV28|TRBD1
CASRKPGQGAKPQHF
TGTGCCAGCAGAAAACCGGGACAGGGGGCAAAGCCCCAGCATTTT
>TRBJ1-6|17|TRBV2|TRBD1
CASSERQGPIYNSPLHF
TGTGCCAGCAGTGAACGACAGGGCCCCATCTATAATTCACCCCTCCACTTT
>TRBJ2-1|17|TRBV5-6|TRBD2
CASSSWGRLAGRNEQFF
TGTGCCAGCAGCTCATGGGGGAGACTAGCGGGAAGGAATGAGCAGTTCTTC
>TRBJ2-7|15|TRBV5-1|NA
CASSDPTGFAYEQYF
TGCGCCAGCAGCGACCCCACTGGGTTCGCTTACGAGCAGTACTTC
>TRBJ2-3|16|TRBV5-6|TRBD2
CASSVTSGLGTDTQYF
TGTGCCAGCAGCGTTACTAGCGGGTTGGGCACAGATACGCAGTATTTT
>TRBJ2-7|14|TRBV7-9|TRBD1
CASSLRTGTYEQYF
TGTGCCAGCAGCCTGCGGACAGGAACCTACGAGCAGTACTTC
>TRBJ2-3|15|TRBV11-3|NA
CASSLGPDLTDTQYF
TGTGCCAGCAGCTTAGGGCCAGACCTCACAGATACGCAGTATTTT
>TRBJ1-5|14|TRBV7-2|NA
CASSLENGRQPQHF
TGTGCCAGCAGCTTAGAGAACGGTCGTCAGCCCCAGCATTTT
>TRBJ2-1|13|TRBV5-6|NA
CASSLDLYNEQFF
TGTGCCAGCAGCTTGGACCTCTACAATGAGCAGTTCTTC
>TRBJ2-3|14|TRBV6-6|NA
CASSYSRGTDTQYF
TGTGCCAGCAGTTACTCTAGGGGGACAGATACGCAGTATTTT
>TRBJ2-3|16|TRBV4-3|TRBD2
CASSQDGAGGTDTQYF
TGCGCCAGCAGCCAAGATGGGGCGGGAGGCACAGATACGCAGTATTTT
>TRBJ1-1|17|TRBV10-3|NA
CAISEGWGAVRDTEAFF
TGTGCCATCAGTGAGGGGTGGGGGGCTGTAAGAGACACTGAAGCTTTCTTT
>TRBJ2-4|15|TRBV29-1|NA
CSVEDRTRAKNIQYF
TGCAGCGTTGAAGATCGGACACGGGCCAAAAACATTCAGTACTTC
>TRBJ2-5|13|TRBV7-7|TRBD1
CASSIDREQTQYF
TGTGCCAGCAGCATAGACAGGGAGCAGACCCAGTACTTC
>TRBJ2-7|16|TRBV5-6|TRBD1
CASSLNSGTGSYEQYF
TGTGCCAGCAGCCTAAACTCCGGGACAGGGTCCTACGAGCAGTACTTC
>TRBJ1-2|13|TRBV4-3|NA
CASSQESKTRYTF
TGCGCCAGCAGCCAAGAATCCAAGACTAGGTACACCTTC
>TRBJ2-1|17|TRBV11-2|TRBD2
CASSPFILADSYNEQFF
TGTGCCAGCAGCCCCTTCATACTAGCGGACTCCTACAATGAGCAGTTCTTC
>TRBJ2-7|15|TRBV9|NA
CASSAGPEGGLEQYF
TGTGCCAGCAGCGCCGGGCCGGAGGGGGGCCTCGAGCAGTACTTC
>TRBJ1-1|14|TRBV19|NA
CASSIGRRGAEAFF
TGTGCCAGTAGTATAGGACGGCGGGGGGCTGAAGCTTTCTTT
>TRBJ2-2|15|TRBV5-1|NA
CASSWDAGNTGELFF
TGCGCCAGCAGCTGGGACGCCGGAAACACCGGGGAGCTGTTTTTT
>TRBJ2-2|16|TRBV11-2|NA
CASSLGTLVNTGELFF
TGTGCCAGCAGCTTAGGGACCCTCGTAAACACCGGGGAGCTGTTTTTT
>TRBJ1-5|14|TRBV6-1|NA
CASSELGLYQPQHF
TGTGCCAGCAGTGAATTGGGACTGTATCAGCCCCAGCATTTT
>TRBJ2-1|13|TRBV6-7|NA
CARPNPRGDEQFF
TGTGCCAGGCCGAATCCCAGGGGGGATGAGCAGTTCTTC
>TRBJ2-5|16|TRBV28|NA
CASSLLGREAQETQYF
TGTGCCAGCAGTCTTCTGGGCAGGGAGGCCCAAGAGACCCAGTACTTC
>TRBJ2-1|15|TRBV7-3|NA
CASSERPGVDNEQFF
TGTGCCAGCAGCGAAAGACCAGGGGTGGACAATGAGCAGTTCTTC
>TRBJ2-2|14|TRBV30|NA
CAWSLGPNTGELFF
TGTGCCTGGAGTCTGGGACCGAACACCGGGGAGCTGTTTTTT
>TRBJ2-1|15|TRBV4-2|NA
CASSQGSPAYNEQFF
TGTGCCAGCAGCCAAGGATCTCCCGCCTACAATGAGCAGTTCTTC
>TRBJ2-7|14|TRBV6-1|NA
CASSEALGLYEQYF
TGTGCCAGCAGTGAAGCGTTAGGTCTCTACGAGCAGTACTTC
>TRBJ2-1|16|TRBV9|TRBD2
CASSFGTSGRTGEQFF
TGTGCCAGCAGCTTTGGGACTAGCGGGAGAACAGGTGAGCAGTTCTTC
>TRBJ2-7|17|TRBV19|TRBD2
CASSISLAGGPSYEQYF
TGTGCCAGTAGTATAAGTCTAGCGGGAGGGCCATCCTACGAGCAGTACTTC
>TRBJ2-1|14|TRBV5-1|TRBD1
CASRRTGVGDEQFF
TGCGCCAGCAGACGGACAGGGGTCGGCGATGAGCAGTTCTTC